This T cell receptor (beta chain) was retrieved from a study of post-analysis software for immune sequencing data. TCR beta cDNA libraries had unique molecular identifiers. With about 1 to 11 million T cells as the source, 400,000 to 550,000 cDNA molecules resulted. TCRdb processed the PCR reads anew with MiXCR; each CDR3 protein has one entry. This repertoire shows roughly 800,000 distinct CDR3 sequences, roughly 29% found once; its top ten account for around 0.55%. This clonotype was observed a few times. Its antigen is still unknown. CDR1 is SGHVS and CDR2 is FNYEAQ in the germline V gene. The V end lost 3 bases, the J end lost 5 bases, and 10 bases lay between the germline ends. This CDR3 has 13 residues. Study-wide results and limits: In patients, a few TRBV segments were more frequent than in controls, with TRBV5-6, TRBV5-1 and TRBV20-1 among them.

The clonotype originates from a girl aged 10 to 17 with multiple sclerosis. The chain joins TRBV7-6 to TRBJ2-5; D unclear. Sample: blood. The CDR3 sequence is CASSFLRRETQYF. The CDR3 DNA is TGTGCCAGCAGCTTTCTACGTCGGGAGACCCAGTACTTC. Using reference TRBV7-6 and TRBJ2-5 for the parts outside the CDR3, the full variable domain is GAGVSQSPRYKVTKRGQDVALRCDPISGHVSLYWYRQALGQGPEFLTYFNYEAQQDKSGLPNDRFSAERPEGSISTLTIQRTEQRDSAMYRCASSFLRRETQYFGPGTRLLVL.